The T cell receptor beta chain described here comes from a study of CD8 T cells in Susac syndrome. V lost 5 bases and J lost 10, with 20 bases in between. This CDR3 region has 14 residues. Germline V lookup: CDR1 MNHEY, CDR2 SMNVEV (reference sequence). An input of roughly 0.45 to 1 ug of RNA was subjected to reverse transcription using random hexamers. From the immunoSEQ multiplex PCR reads, TCRdb called clonotypes with MiXCR, one entry per CDR3 protein. The sample lists 150,000 to 190,000 distinct CDR3 sequences, approximately 95% occurring once. The sequence was collected from a human donor with Susac syndrome. The V and J genes are TRBV27 and TRBJ1-1; tentative D call: TRBD1 (6 bases). The sequenced sample was CD4+ T cells from PBMCs. CDR3 region: CASSPLRQGMRAFF. CDR3 in DNA: TGTGCCAGCAGTCCCTTACGTCAGGGGATGCGAGCTTTCTTT.